The entry below gives a single T cell receptor (beta chain) sequence along with its context. This record belongs to a study of blood T cell repertoires in COVID-19. At the level of the study: Acute-phase and convalescent COVID-19 samples originated in the United States, Italy and Spain. From T cells, B-cell-depleted T cells, or PBMCs came the material, which was cDNA or gDNA.

In the original analysis: How many nucleated cells were present was estimated from reference gene primer amplification. Sequencing was performed with immunoSEQ multiplex PCR; in TCRdb, only in-frame clones are kept and a portion is missing. D and trimming were read from the DNA, whereas the V and J calls and clone size are those reported in that table. The table lists 250,000 to 350,000 clones, roughly 83% of them singletons. Seattle patient enrollment occurred during active infection, with longitudinal follow-up thereafter. V shed 3 bases and J 4 bases; nucleotides not matched to a gene: 7. CDR1 is SGHRS and CDR2 is YFSETQ in the germline V gene. The CDR3 runs to 15 residues.

The clonotype originates from a human donor with COVID-19, enrolled during active disease. The donor label of this sample is uncertain. The V call is TRBV5-1, the J call TRBJ2-5; TRBD1 agrees at 9 bases. The sequenced sample consisted of peripheral blood. The CDR3 bases are TGCGCCAGCAGCTCGGACAGGGGAACGGGAGAGACCCAGTACTTC. Translation: CASSSDRGTGETQYF.